This T cell receptor beta chain is from a study of high-grade serous ovarian cancer treatment subgroups. Study results and limitations: Higher neoantigen levels went with greater TCR clonal relatedness.

Sequencing used immunoSEQ multiplex PCR; TCRdb keeps in-frame clones, though not all of them. The sample shows fewer than 3,000 clones, over 75% of them seen only once. Tumor samples were taken before definitive surgery or chemotherapy. Germline V gene data show CDR1 as SGHAT and CDR2 as FQNNGV. V shed 1 base and J shed 1 base, with 8 bases lying between them. This CDR3 spans 14 amino acids. On this clone: Its cognate antigen is unknown.

The TCR was taken from a human donor with high-grade serous ovarian cancer. The sample consisted of tumor tissue. The J gene is TRBJ2-7, the V gene TRBV11-2; the D gene is possibly TRBD2 (5 bases). CDR3 region: CASSLVEGSYEQYF. In DNA, the CDR3 is TGTGCCAGCAGCTTAGTCGAGGGTTCCTACGAGCAGTACTTC.